This T cell receptor (beta chain) derives from a study of control samples from healthy donors and cancer patients. Trimming left V 8 bases short and J 6 bases short, with 15 bases between. Germline loops: CDR1 KGHSH, CDR2 LQKENI. The CDR3 totals 13 residues. The assay was immunoSEQ multiplex PCR, and TCRdb's table has in-frame clones only and misses some. This table has roughly 130,000 clones, approximately 94% appearing once. The sample taken for sequencing was PBMCs. The V call is TRBV18, the J call TRBJ2-3, with D perhaps assigned TRBD1 or TRBD2 (5 bases each). This receptor was taken from a man between 50 and 59 years old with head and neck cancer. The CDR3 is CASLREGLDTQYF. CDR3 in DNA: TGTGCCAGCCTTCGAGAGGGGTTGGATACGCAGTATTTT.